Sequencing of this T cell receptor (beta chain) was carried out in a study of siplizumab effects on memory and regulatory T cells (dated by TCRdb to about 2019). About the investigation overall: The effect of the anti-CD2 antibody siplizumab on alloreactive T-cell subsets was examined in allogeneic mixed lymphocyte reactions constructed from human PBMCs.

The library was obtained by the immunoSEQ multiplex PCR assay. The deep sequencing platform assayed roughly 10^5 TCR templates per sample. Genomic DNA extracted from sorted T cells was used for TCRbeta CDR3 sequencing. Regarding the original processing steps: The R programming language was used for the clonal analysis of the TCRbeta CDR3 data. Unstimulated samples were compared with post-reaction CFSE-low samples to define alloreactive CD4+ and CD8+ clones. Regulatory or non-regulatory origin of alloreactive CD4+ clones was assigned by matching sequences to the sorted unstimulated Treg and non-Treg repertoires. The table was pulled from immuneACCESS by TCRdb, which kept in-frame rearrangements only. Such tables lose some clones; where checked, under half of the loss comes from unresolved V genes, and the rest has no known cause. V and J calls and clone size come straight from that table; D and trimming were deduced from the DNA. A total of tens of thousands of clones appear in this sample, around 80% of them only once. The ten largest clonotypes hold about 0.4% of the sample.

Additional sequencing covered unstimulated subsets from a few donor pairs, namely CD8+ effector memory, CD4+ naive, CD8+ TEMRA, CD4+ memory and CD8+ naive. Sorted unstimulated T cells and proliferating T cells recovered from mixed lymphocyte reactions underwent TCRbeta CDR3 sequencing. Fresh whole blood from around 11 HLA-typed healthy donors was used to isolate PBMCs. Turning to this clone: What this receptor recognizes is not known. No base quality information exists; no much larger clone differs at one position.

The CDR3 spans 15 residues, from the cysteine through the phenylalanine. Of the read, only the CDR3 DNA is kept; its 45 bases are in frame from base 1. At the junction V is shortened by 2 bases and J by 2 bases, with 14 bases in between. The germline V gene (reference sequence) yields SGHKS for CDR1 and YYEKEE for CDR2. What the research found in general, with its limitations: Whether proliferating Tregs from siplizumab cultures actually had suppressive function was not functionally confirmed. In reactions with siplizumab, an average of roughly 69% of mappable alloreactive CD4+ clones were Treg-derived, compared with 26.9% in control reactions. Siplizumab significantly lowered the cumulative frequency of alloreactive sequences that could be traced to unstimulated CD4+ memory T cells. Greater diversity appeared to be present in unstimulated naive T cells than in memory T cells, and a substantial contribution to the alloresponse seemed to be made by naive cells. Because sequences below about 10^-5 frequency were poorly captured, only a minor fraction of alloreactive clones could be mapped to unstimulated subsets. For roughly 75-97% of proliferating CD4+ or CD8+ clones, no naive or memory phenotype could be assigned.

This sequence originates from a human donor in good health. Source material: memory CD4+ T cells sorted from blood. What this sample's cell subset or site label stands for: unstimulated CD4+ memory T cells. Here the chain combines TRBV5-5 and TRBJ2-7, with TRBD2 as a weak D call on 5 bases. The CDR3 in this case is CASSLSEGWTYEQYF. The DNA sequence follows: TGTGCCAGCAGCTTAAGCGAGGGTTGGACCTACGAGCAGTACTTC.